What follows describes a single T cell receptor beta chain. These data belong to a study of control samples from healthy donors and cancer patients. This CDR3 is built from 14 residues. Per germline, CDR1 LNHDA and CDR2 SQIVND (reference sequence). The V and J ends lost 10 bases and 2 bases respectively, with 17 bases between them. Data came from immunoSEQ multiplex PCR; TCRdb stores just in-frame clones and leaves some out. The table records about 49,000 clones, about 86% of them present only once. This clonotype originated in a woman in her 50s with lung cancer. The chain couples TRBV19 to TRBJ1-1; D not certain. The sequencing sample was made of PBMCs. CDR3 DNA: TGTGCCACCCGACTGGACGGATATAACACTGAAGCTTTCTTT. Translated: CATRLDGYNTEAFF.